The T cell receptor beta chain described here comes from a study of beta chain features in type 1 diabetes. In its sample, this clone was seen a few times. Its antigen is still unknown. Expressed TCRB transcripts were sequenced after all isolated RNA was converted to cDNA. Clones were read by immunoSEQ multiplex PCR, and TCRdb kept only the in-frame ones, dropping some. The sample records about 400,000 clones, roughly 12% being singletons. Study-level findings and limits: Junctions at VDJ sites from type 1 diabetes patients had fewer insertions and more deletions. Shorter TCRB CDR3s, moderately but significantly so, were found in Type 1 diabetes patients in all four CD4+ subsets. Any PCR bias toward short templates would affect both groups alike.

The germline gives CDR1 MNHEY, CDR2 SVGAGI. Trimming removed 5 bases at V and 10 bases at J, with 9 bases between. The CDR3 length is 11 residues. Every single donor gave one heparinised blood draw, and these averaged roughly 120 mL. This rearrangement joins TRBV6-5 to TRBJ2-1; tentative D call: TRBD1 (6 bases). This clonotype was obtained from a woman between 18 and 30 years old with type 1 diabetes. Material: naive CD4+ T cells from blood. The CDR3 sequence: CASSNGQEQFF. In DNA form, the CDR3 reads TGTGCCAGCAGTAACGGACAGGAGCAGTTCTTC.